The 14 T cell receptor beta chains in this list originate from one sample, sequenced in a study of T cells expressing NK-cell markers. TCRdb re-called the 5' RACE reads and catalogs CDR3 proteins one per entry, DNA excluded. The sample yields some 190,000 distinct CDR3 sequences, of which the top ten take up around 20%. Sequenced material: blood T cells: a sorted CD56 or NKG2C T cell subset, CD4+ or CD8+ T cells, or bulk PBMC T cells (not recorded which). The source of these receptors is a man aged 18 to 69 in good health.

The J gene is TRBJ2-1, the V gene TRBV5-6; the TRBD1 assignment by TCRdb is unverifiable without DNA. This CDR3 comprises 17 residues. Germline CDR1 is SGHDT and CDR2 is YYEEEE. The CDR3 sequence: CASSPSPGSPYYNEQFF.

This chain connects TRBV11-1 to TRBJ2-5; there is no DNA to check the TCRdb D call of TRBD1. Germline V gene sequence: CDR1 SGHAT, CDR2 FQDESV (reference sequence). The CDR3 sequence is 13 residues long. The CDR3 protein is CASSSQGAETQYF. Together with reference TRBV11-1 and TRBJ2-5, the CDR3 gives the full variable domain: EAEVAQSPRYKITEKSQAVAFWCDPISGHATLYWYRQILGQGPELLVQFQDESVVDDSQLPKDRFSAERLKGVDSTLKIQPAELGDSAMYLCASSSQGAETQYFGPGTRLLVL.

The chain couples TRBV29-1 to TRBJ2-2. CDR1 is SQVTM and CDR2 is ANQGSEA in the germline V gene. CDR3 length: 16 amino acids. CDR3 sequence: CSAFGEPELSTGELFF.

The gene calls are TRBV12-5 and TRBJ2-2. The CDR3 consists of 14 residues. The germline CDR1 and CDR2 sequences are LGHNT and FRNRAP. CDR3 protein: CASGLANFAGELFF.

The gene calls are TRBV12-3 or TRBV12-4 and TRBJ2-7; the TCRdb D gene call, TRBD1, has no DNA to confirm it. This CDR3 has 16 residues. Here the CDR3 reads CASSLFAGTGLYEQYF.

J is TRBJ2-7 and V is TRBV13; the D gene TCRdb calls, TRBD1, cannot be checked with no DNA. Germline CDR1 and CDR2: PRHDT and FYEKMQ (reference sequence). The CDR3 covers 13 residues. This chain's CDR3 is CASSLGTGDEQYF. Combining the CDR3 with reference TRBV13 and TRBJ2-7 gives the whole variable domain AAGVIQSPRHLIKEKRETATLKCYPIPRHDTVYWYQQGPGQDPQFLISFYEKMQSDKGSIPDRFSAQQFSDYHSELNMSSLELGDSALYFCASSLGTGDEQYFGPGTRLTVT.

The CDR3 spells CSAIYSYNEQFF. The V gene is TRBV20-1, the J gene TRBJ2-1. Germline-derived CDR1 and CDR2 are DFQATT and SNEGSKA (reference sequence). The CDR3 contains 12 residues.

The V call is TRBV12-3 or TRBV12-4, the J call TRBJ1-1. There are 12 residues in the CDR3. The CDR3 here is CASSKDNTEAFF.

This chain joins TRBV3-1 and TRBJ2-5; with no DNA, the TCRdb D assignment of TRBD1 cannot be verified. CDR1 is LGHDT and CDR2 is YNNKEL in the germline V gene (reference sequence). This CDR3 spans 17 amino acids. CDR3 loop: CASSHRDTGTGQETQYF.

The chain couples TRBV2 to TRBJ1-1. Germline V gives CDR1 SNHLY, CDR2 FYNNEI. This CDR3 has 13 residues. CDR3 loop: CASKGGLNTEAFF.

The chain is built from TRBV9 and TRBJ1-2; TCRdb's D gene call, TRBD1, goes unchecked for lack of DNA. From germline, CDR1 is SGDLS and CDR2 YYNGEE. This CDR3 has 20 residues. The CDR3 protein is CASSVNPDGDRGITNYGYTF. Drawing the rest from reference TRBV9 and TRBJ1-2, the complete variable domain is DSGVTQTPKHLITATGQRVTLRCSPRSGDLSVYWYQQSLDQGLQFLIQYYNGEERAKGNILERFSAQQFPDLHSELNLSSLELGDSALYFCASSVNPDGDRGITNYGYTFGSGTRLTVV.

V usage is TRBV28 and J usage is TRBJ2-3; as DNA is missing, the TRBD1 call by TCRdb cannot be tested. The CDR3 runs to 15 residues. Germline assignment: CDR1 MDHEN and CDR2 SYDVKM. CDR3 sequence reads: CASFRGGQITDTQYF.

The chain is built from TRBV18 and TRBJ2-3; the D gene TCRdb calls, TRBD1, cannot be checked with no DNA. The germline CDR1 and CDR2 sequences are KGHSH and LQKENI. The CDR3 covers 16 residues. The CDR3 sequence: CASSHDGGAFTDTQYF.

CDR3 sequence reads: CATRNPPNTGELFF. The chain employs TRBV15 and TRBJ2-2; absent DNA, TCRdb's TRBD2 call cannot be checked. The CDR3 length is 14 residues. CDR1 is LNHNV and CDR2 is YYDKDF in the germline V gene (reference sequence).